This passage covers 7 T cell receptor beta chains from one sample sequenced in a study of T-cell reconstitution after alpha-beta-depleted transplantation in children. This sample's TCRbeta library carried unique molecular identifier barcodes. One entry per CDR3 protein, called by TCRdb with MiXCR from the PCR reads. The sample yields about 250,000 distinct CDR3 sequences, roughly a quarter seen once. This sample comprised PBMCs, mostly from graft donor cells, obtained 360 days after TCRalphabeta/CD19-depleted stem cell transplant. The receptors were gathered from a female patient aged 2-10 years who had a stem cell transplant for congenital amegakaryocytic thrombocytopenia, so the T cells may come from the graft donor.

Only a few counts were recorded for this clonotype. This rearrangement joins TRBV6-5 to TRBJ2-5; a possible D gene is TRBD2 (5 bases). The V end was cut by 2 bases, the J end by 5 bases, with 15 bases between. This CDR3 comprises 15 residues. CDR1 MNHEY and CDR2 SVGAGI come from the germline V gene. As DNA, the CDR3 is TGTGCCAGCAGTTACGGCAGGCCGGGGTTGGAGACCCAGTACTTC. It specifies CASSYGRPGLETQYF.

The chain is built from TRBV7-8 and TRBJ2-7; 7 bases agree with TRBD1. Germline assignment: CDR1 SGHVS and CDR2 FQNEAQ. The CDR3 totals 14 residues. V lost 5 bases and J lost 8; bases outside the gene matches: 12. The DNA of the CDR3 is TGTGCCAGCAGCACCCCTAAAACAGGGGCTCAGCAGTACTTC. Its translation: CASSTPKTGAQQYF.

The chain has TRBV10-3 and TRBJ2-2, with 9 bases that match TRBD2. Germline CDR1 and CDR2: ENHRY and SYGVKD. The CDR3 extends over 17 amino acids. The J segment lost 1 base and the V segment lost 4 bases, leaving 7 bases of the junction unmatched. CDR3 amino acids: CAISVLSGGENTGELFF. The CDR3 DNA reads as TGTGCCATCAGTGTTCTTAGCGGGGGAGAGAACACCGGGGAGCTGTTTTTT.

CDR3 residues: CASMKLGQPQHF. In DNA form, the CDR3 reads TGTGCCAGCATGAAGTTGGGTCAGCCCCAGCATTTT. The rearrangement joins TRBV6-2 or TRBV6-3 to TRBJ1-5; D call uncertain. The CDR3 length is 12 residues. The germline gives CDR1 MNHEY, CDR2 SVGEGT. V shed 7 bases and J shed 6 bases, with 10 bases lying between them.

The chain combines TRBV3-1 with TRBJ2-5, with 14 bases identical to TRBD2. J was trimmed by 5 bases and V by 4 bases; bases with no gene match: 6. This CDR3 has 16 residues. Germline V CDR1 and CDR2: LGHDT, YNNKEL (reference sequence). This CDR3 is CASSLKGLAGVETQYF. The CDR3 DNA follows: TGTGCCAGCAGCCTGAAGGGACTAGCGGGAGTGGAGACCCAGTACTTC.

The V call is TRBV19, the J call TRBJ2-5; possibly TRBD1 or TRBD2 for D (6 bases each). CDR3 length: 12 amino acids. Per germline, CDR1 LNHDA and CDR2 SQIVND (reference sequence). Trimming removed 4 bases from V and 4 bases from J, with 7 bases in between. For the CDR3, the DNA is TGTGCCAGTAGTACGGGGGCAGAGACCCAGTACTTC. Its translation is CASSTGAETQYF.

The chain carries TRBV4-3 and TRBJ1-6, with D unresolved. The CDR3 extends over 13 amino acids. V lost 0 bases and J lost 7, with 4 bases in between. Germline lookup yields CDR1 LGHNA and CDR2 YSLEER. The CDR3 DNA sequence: TGCGCCAGCAGCCAAGAGGGGAATTCACCCCTCCACTTT. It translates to CASSQEGNSPLHF.